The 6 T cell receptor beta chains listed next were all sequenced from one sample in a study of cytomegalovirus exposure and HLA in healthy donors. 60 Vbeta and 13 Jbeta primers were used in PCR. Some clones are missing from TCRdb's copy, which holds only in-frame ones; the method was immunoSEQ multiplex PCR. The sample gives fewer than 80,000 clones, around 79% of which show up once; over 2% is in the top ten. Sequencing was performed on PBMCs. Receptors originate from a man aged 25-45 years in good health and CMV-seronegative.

The CDR3 nucleotides are TGTGCCAGCACCCCCACTATCCTGAACACTGAAGCTTTCTTT. It encodes CASTPTILNTEAFF. The chain uses TRBV7-8 and TRBJ1-1; unclear D gene. The CDR3 consists of 14 residues. In germline, CDR1 is SGHVS, CDR2 FQNEAQ. With 7 bases removed from V and 0 bases from J, the gap between germline ends came to 12 bases.

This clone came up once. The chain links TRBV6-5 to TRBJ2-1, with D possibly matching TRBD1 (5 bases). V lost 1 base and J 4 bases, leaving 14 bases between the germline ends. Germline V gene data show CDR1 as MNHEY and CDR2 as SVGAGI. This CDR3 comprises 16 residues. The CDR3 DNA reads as TGTGCCAGCAGTTACTTGGCAGGGAACCCTTACAATGAGCAGTTCTTC. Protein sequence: CASSYLAGNPYNEQFF.

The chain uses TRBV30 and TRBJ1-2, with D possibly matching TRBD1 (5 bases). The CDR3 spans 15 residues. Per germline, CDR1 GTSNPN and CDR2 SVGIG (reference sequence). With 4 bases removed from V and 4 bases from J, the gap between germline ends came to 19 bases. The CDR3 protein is CAWIHPVRGAYGYTF. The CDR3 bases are TGTGCCTGGATCCACCCCGTTAGGGGCGCCTATGGCTACACCTTC.

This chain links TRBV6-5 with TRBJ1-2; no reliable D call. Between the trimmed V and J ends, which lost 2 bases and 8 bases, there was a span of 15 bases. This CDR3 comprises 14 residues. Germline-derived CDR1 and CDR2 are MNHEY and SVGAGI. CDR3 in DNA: TGTGCCAGCAGTTACGGGCAGGATCCCTGGGGCTACACCTTC. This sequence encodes CASSYGQDPWGYTF.

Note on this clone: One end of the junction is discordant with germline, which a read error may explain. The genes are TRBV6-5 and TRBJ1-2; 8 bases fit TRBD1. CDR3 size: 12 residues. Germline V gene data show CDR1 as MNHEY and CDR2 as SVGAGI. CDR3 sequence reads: CASSKRGQGRRF. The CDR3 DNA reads TGTGCCAGCAGTAAAAGAGGACAGGGCCGCCGATTC.

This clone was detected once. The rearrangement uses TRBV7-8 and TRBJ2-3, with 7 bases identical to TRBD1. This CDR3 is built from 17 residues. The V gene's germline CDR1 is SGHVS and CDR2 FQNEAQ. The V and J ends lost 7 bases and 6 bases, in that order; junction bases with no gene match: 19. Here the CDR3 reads CASTPPLRLEGADTQYF. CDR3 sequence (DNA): TGTGCCAGCACCCCCCCTCTTCGGCTAGAGGGGGCGGATACGCAGTATTTT.